The source of this T cell receptor (beta chain) is a study of cytomegalovirus exposure and HLA in healthy donors (dated by TCRdb to between 2016 and 2019). Notes on the research overall: An earlier analysis of approximately 550 of the donors reported roughly 300 Gb of sequence data and 100 million to 140 million unique TCR beta sequences from about 179 million T cells. An early release covering just under 650 HLA-typed donors comprised around 300 gigabases of sequencing data and 85 million or so unique TCR sequences. Among the approximately 430 genotyped donors, around 79% belonged to the genetic ancestry cluster associated with self-reported Caucasian donors. The study aimed to test whether signatures of past pathogen exposure could be identified by cataloging public T cell receptors. The study profiled the T cell repertoires of hundreds of subjects by immunosequencing and related them to cytomegalovirus serostatus. In addition to the first cohort of 650 to 750 subjects, a separate validation cohort of approximately 110 different subjects was used. To predict cytomegalovirus infection status, the study brought together high-throughput TCR immunosequencing, statistical association of individual TCRs with disease status, and machine learning. To study patterns of TCR occurrence, a later analysis re-analyzed previously published TCR beta repertoires from 700 or so donors and added high-resolution HLA genotyping. Rather than drawing on any new phenotypic data, the later analysis identified candidate immune exposures from TCR beta sequences and the way those sequences occurred across donors. In an earlier analysis of 500 to 650 of the donors, high-throughput TCR beta sequencing was used to judge whether each TCR beta V gene segment behaved as functional or pseudogenic. Donor age, sex, ethnicity and CMV serostatus were compiled alongside the repertoire data. Genome-wide SNP genotypes for about 55% of the 666 donors were used in a later genetic analysis, which treated that subset as a discovery cohort. All discovery cohort repertoires had been generated on a single sequencing platform. Both class I and class II loci were covered by HLA typing, at four-digit resolution. The number of typed donors differed by locus: roughly 620-640 for A, B, C, DRB1 and DQB1; some 500 for DQA1; approximately 600 for DPA1; and 450 to 480 for DPB1. Roughly 5 DR-DQ haplotypes were handled as single units for association and clustering because linkage in the cohort was strong. Across approximately 400 genotyped donors of the cohort, an average of roughly 230,000 unique TCR beta nucleotide sequences per donor were sequenced, and roughly 17% of those sequences were non-productive.

The CDR3 goes from the cysteine to the phenylalanine over 19 residues. The kept DNA is CDR3 alone, 57 bases in frame from the first base. CDR1 and CDR2, looked up from the germline V gene, are KGHSH and LQKENI. Library preparation was by the immunoSEQ multiplex PCR assay. A mixture of 60 forward primers for TCR Vbeta segments and 13 reverse primers for TCR Jbeta segments was used in the multiplex PCR. Amplification of the CDR3 region of rearranged TCR beta genes was performed with a multiplex PCR assay on genomic DNA. Amplified TCR beta libraries were sequenced as 87-base-pair reads on the Illumina HiSeq System. The source study handled its data this way. Across the 670 or so repertoires, a later analysis counted some 81 million unique TCR beta chains, roughly 11 million of which were shared by at least two donors. To remove PCR and sequencing errors, raw reads were error-corrected and collapsed into unique sequences using a nearest-neighbor algorithm that merged closely related sequences. CDR3 sequences were aligned to IMGT reference sequences to assign V, D and J gene segments. For a sequence to be retained, a match of at least six nucleotides was required to both a V gene segment and a J gene segment. A rearrangement was called productive if the CDR3 had no stop codons and remained in frame with V and J, and every other rearrangement was called non-productive. Following IMGT convention, CDR3 was defined as the stretch from the second conserved V-encoded cysteine up to the conserved J-encoded phenylalanine. The earlier analysis of roughly 590 of the donors excluded any sequence lacking an unambiguous match to a single V gene segment. An earlier analysis of 500 to 700 of the donors classified V segments as functional when productive rearrangements were above 56.7% and as segregating when the standard deviation between donors was above 5%. A statistical classification framework was developed to diagnose cytomegalovirus status using the catalog of TCR beta chain sequences. In a later analysis, TCR nucleotide sequences were compared against IMGT/GENE-DB human TR gene sequences so that V and J genes could be assigned. Using the TCRdist pipeline, a later analysis assigned CDR3 sequences along with most-parsimonious VDJ recombination scenarios. In a later analysis, each TCR beta chain was defined by its CDR3 amino acid sequence together with its V-gene family, and reads lacking a unique V-gene family were excluded. In a later analysis, some 600 highly shared, low-generation-probability nucleotide sequences were removed to address suspected cross-contamination and a sequencing artifact. For each public chain, a later analysis derived a clonal expansion index from normalized ranks of inferred template counts within each repertoire. Generation probabilities in a later analysis came from a VDJ recombination model fitted to out-of-frame rearrangements, and those results were checked against IGoR. A later analysis scored TCR-TCR, TCR-HLA and TCR-CMV co-occurrence with hypergeometric tests, applying a repertoire-size bias correction to TCR pairs. False discovery rates were estimated in a later analysis by permuting HLA or CMV assignments 20 times. In a later analysis, co-occurring TCRs were grouped with DBSCAN, and TCRdist sequence similarity was added when clustering was performed within HLA-allele-positive subsets. Repertoires with fewer than 30,000 or more than 120,000 public chains were left out of co-occurrence clustering, as were a few repertoires with anomalous nucleotide sharing. The clones in this table, taken by TCRdb from immuneACCESS, are in-frame only. Not every clone is retained; where verified, under half of the shortfall comes from an unresolved V gene, and the cause of the rest is unknown. The V and J calls and the clone size are those of that table, but D and trimming were determined from the DNA. The sample has 150,000 to 200,000 clones on record, roughly 80% of them singletons. 3.8% of the sample is in the top ten clones.

This clone was picked up one time. Its antigen is unknown. The junction departs from germline at one end; a sequencing error may be responsible. What the research found in general, with its limitations: In a later analysis, several top co-occurrence clusters were reported to appear linked to parvovirus B19, influenza, CMV and Epstein-Barr virus. In the study, around 150 TCR beta chains were listed as associated with cytomegalovirus. Presence/absence analyses assumed roughly uniform sequencing depth across donors, an assumption that may not hold. A cluster of highly shared sequence variants was judged likely to be a technical artifact of the sequencing pipeline. A later genetic analysis reported fewer N-insertions in productive TCRs among donors in an Asian-associated ancestry cluster than the roughly 720-donor mean. Immune exposure information for the cohort was limited to CMV serostatus. In both the original and validation cohorts, the classifier was reported to diagnose cytomegalovirus status with high specificity and sensitivity. At a false discovery rate of 0.05, a later analysis linked some 18,000 TCR beta sequences to specific HLA alleles. Most TCR sequences were seen in very few donors, while some public TCRs were found in many individuals. Because HLA typing was missing for some donors at each locus, association tests included only the typed subset. A further reported finding was that TCR beta sequences accurately predicted the HLA-A and HLA-B alleles for most subjects in the first cohort. In an earlier analysis of 500 to 650 of the donors, most TCR beta V segments appeared in productive rearrangements about 87% or about 30% of the time, broadly matching IMGT annotations. Most CMV-associated TCR beta chains appeared to be HLA-restricted in a later analysis, and the HLA associations seemed to be driven largely by CMV exposure. Some IMGT-functional V segments, including TRBV6-2 and TRBV6-3, could not be distinguished by the 87-base-pair reads and were therefore excluded. The authors suggested that the approach could potentially be generalized to other disease states and immunological phenotypes. In this cohort, only TCR beta chains were sequenced, and detectable features were limited by the absence of alpha or paired-chain data. Correlated functional status among segregating V segments might reflect linkage disequilibrium, but an unknown experimental factor could not be ruled out. Strong co-occurrence of HLA alleles, especially DR and DQ, made assigning TCR associations to individual alleles difficult. The earlier analysis of nearly 600 of the donors excluded some 16 rarely observed V segments, including chromosome 9 orphons, because counts were too low. A later genetic analysis associated a missense DCLRE1C variant with V-gene and J-gene trimming of TCR beta chains, and an independent cohort replicated the association. In a later analysis, TCR association rates were found to vary across HLA loci, with the most associated TCRs seen for DRB1 alleles and the fewest for HLA-C alleles. In a later analysis, HLA-associated TCR beta chains were found to be more clonally expanded and to have lower generation probabilities than equally common non-associated chains. In vitro tests confirmed that a few of the cytomegalovirus-associated TCR beta chains recognize cytomegalovirus antigens.

The cohort comprised 670 or so healthy bone marrow donors. At the time of sampling, every cohort member was nominally healthy, though immune exposures that went unrecorded were likely present. The donor tested CMV seronegative, placing the donor among the 300 to 400 seronegative members of the cohort. Each donor provided a peripheral blood sample, and peripheral blood mononuclear cells were used for TCR beta sequencing. The Qiagen DNeasy Blood Extraction Kit was used to extract genomic DNA from the blood cell samples. The rearrangement combines TRBV18 with TRBJ1-6, and perhaps TRBD1 as D gene, on 6 matching bases. Sequences were obtained from PBMCs. The origin of this receptor is a man aged 50 or older in good health and CMV-seronegative. The CDR3 reads CASSQGTGKPGSYNSPHHF. The DNA reads TGTGCCAGCTCACAGGGAACAGGGAAACCGGGCTCCTATAATTCACCCCACCACTTT.